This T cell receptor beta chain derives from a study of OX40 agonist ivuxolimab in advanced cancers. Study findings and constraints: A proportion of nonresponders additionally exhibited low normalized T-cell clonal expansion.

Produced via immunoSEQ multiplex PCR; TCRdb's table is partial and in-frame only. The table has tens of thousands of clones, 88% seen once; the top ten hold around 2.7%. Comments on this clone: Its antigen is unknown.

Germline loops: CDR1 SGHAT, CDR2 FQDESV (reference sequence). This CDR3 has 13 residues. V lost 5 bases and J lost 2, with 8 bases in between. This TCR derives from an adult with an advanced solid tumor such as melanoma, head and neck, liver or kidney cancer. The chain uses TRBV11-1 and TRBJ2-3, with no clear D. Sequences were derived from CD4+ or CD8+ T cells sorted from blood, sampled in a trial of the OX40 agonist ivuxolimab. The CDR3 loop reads CASSPLNTDTQYF. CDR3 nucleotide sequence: TGTGCCAGCAGCCCTCTTAACACAGATACGCAGTATTTT.